This T cell receptor beta chain was obtained from a study of cytomegalovirus exposure and HLA in healthy donors. Study outcomes and limitations: A later analysis found most CMV-associated TCR beta chains apparently HLA-restricted. HLA alleles were associated with 16,000 or so TCR beta sequences in a later analysis at 0.05 false discovery rate. It was in a later analysis that TCR association rates were seen to vary by HLA locus, highest for DRB1 and lowest for HLA-C.

This clone was seen a single time. The target antigen is unknown. Both 60 Vbeta primers and 13 Jbeta primers went into the PCR. Clones were sequenced by immunoSEQ multiplex PCR, and TCRdb holds only the in-frame ones, with some missing. The sample has 150,000 to 200,000 clones; roughly 65% are singletons. The length of the CDR3 is 14 residues. Germline CDR1 reads GTSNPN; CDR2 reads SVGIG (reference sequence). V was clipped by 0 bases and J by 7 bases; unmatched bases: 5. Sequenced input: PBMCs. The V and J genes are TRBV30 and TRBJ1-2; 10 bases line up with TRBD1. The receptor was derived from a man aged 18 to 29 in good health and CMV-seropositive. CDR3 loop: CAWSVTGGARGYTF. The CDR3 bases are TGTGCCTGGAGTGTGACAGGGGGCGCCCGTGGCTACACCTTC.